This TCR beta chain came from a study of blood T cell repertoires in COVID-19. Profiling relied on immunoSEQ multiplex PCR, and the TCRdb table lists in-frame clones only, not all of them. In the table there are tens of thousands of clones, more than 75% of which are singletons. The sequenced sample consisted of peripheral blood. The sequence was obtained from a human donor with acute or convalescent COVID-19. The donor label of this sample is uncertain.

DNA for the CDR3: TGCGCCAGCAGCCAAGAGGACAGGGTGGGCACTGAAGCTTTCTTT. Amino acid sequence: CASSQEDRVGTEAFF. The chain is built from TRBV4-3 and TRBJ1-1; 8 positions match TRBD1. The CDR3 length is 15 residues. Germline V gene sequence: CDR1 LGHNA, CDR2 YSLEER. V dropped 0 bases and J dropped 4; count of bases not matched to a gene: 4.